This TCR beta chain is from a study of technical replicates of blood from a few donors. Germline CDR1 is KGHSH and CDR2 is LQKENI. Trimming took off 6 bases at V and 3 bases at J, with 18 bases between the two ends. CDR3 size: 16 residues. Sequencing was performed with immunoSEQ multiplex PCR; in TCRdb, only in-frame clones are kept and a portion is missing. The sample has 65,000 to 95,000 clones, over 80% seen once; the top ten hold roughly 0.27%. The source is a human donor in good health. Sequencing was carried out using T cells isolated from PBMCs. V usage is TRBV18 and J usage is TRBJ2-1; D is perhaps TRBD2 (5 bases). The CDR3 nucleotides are TGTGCCAGCTCCCCAACTGTCCGGGATTTCTACAATGAGCAGTTCTTC. Protein: CASSPTVRDFYNEQFF.